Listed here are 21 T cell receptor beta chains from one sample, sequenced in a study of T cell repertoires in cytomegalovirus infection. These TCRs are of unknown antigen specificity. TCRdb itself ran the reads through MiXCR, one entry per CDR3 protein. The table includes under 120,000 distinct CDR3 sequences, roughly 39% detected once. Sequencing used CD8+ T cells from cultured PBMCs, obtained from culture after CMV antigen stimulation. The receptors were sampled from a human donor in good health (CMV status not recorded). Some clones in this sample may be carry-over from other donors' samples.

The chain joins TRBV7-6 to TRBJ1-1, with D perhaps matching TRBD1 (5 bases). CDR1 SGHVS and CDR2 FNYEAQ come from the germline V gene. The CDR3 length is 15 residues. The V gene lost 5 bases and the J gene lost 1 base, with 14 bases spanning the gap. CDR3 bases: TGTGCCAGCAGCCCCAGGGACTCCAAGAACACTGAAGCTTTCTTT. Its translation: CASSPRDSKNTEAFF.

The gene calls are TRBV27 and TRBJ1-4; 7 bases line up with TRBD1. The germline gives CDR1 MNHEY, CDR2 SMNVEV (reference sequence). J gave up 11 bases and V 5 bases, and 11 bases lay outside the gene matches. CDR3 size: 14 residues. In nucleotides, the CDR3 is TGTGCCAGCAGTCTGACAGGGATGATAGAGAAACTGTTTTTT. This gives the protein CASSLTGMIEKLFF.

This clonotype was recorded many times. Here the CDR3 DNA reads TGTGCCAGCAGCCAAAGGGCCCCGGGGGCAGACACTGAAGCTTTCTTT. Translation: CASSQRAPGADTEAFF. The rearrangement links TRBV14 to TRBJ1-1, with TRBD1 as a possible D gene (6 bases). This CDR3 has 16 amino acids. Trimming took 2 bases from V and 3 from J, leaving 16 bases between them. Germline CDR1 reads SGHDN; CDR2 reads FVKESK.

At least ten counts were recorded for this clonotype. The CDR3 DNA reads as TGTGCCAGCAGCTCACCGGGAGGGAAGGACACTGAAGCTTTCTTT. Translated: CASSSPGGKDTEAFF. This chain connects TRBV7-6 to TRBJ1-1; D call uncertain. Germline V lookup: CDR1 SGHVS, CDR2 FNYEAQ. Between the trimmed V and J ends, which lost 4 bases and 3 bases, there was a span of 15 bases. The CDR3 sequence is 15 residues long.

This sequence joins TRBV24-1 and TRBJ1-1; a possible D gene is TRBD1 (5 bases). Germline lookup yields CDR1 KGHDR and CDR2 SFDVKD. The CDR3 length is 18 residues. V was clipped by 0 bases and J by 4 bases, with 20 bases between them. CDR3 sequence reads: CATSDLETQGFPPTEAFF. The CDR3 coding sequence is TGTGCCACCAGTGATTTGGAGACTCAGGGCTTCCCCCCCACTGAAGCTTTCTTT.

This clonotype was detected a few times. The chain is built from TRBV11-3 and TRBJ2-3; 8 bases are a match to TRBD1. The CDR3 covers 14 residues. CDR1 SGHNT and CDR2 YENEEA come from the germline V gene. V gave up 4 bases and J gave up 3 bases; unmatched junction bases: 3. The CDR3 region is CASSSGQGTDTQYF. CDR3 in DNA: TGTGCCAGCAGCTCCGGACAGGGAACAGATACGCAGTATTTT.

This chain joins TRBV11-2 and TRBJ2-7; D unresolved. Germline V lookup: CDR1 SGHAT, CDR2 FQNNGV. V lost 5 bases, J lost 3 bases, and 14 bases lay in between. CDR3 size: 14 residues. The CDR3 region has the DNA TGTGCCAGCAGCACAGACCACATCGTCTACGAGCAGTACTTC. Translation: CASSTDHIVYEQYF.

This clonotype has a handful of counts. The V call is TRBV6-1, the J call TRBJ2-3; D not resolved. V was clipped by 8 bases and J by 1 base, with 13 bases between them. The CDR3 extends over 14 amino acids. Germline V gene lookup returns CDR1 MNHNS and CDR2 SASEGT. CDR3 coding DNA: TGTGCCAGCCCCCCACCTTTCCGCACAGATACGCAGTATTTT. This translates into CASPPPFRTDTQYF.

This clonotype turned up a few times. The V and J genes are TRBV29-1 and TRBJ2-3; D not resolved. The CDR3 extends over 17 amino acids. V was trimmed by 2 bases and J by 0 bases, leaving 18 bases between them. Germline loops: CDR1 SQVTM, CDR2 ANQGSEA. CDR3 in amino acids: CSVETGQRDFSTDTQYF. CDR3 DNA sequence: TGCAGCGTTGAAACGGGCCAAAGGGATTTTAGCACAGATACGCAGTATTTT.

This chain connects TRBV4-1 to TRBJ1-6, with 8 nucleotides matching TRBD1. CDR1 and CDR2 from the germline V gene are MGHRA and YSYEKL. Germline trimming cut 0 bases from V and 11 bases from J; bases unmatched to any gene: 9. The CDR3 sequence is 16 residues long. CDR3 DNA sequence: TGCGCCAGCAGCCAAGAGTACCCCAGACAGGGGCCACCCCTCCACTTT. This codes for CASSQEYPRQGPPLHF.

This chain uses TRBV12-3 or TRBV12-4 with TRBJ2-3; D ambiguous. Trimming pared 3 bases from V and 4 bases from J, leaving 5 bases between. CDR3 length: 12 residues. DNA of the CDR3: TGTGCCAGCAGTTTTTCCCCAGATACGCAGTATTTT. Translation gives CASSFSPDTQYF.

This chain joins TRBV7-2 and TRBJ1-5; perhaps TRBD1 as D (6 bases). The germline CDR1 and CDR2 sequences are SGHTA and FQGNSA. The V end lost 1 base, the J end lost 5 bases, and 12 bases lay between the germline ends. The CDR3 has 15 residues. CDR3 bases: TGTGCCAGCAGCTTAGTGGGGGGGCCCGATCAGCCCCAGCATTTT. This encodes CASSLVGGPDQPQHF.

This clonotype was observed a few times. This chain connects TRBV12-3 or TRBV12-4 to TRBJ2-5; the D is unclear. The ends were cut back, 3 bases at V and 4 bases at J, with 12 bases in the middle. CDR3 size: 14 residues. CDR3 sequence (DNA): TGTGCCAGCAGTTTCTCAGTGAGACGAGAGACCCAGTACTTC. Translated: CASSFSVRRETQYF.

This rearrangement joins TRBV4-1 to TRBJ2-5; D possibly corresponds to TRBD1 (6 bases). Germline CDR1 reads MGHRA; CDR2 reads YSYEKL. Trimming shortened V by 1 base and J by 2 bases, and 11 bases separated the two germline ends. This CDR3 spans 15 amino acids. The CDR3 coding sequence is TGCGCCAGCAGCCAAGTCGTCGGACAGCAAGAGACCCAGTACTTC. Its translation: CASSQVVGQQETQYF.

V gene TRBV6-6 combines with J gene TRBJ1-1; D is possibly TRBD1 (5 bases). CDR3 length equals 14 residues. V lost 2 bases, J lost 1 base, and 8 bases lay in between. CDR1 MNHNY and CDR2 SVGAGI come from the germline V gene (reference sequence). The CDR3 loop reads CASSYLGQNTEAFF. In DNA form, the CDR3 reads TGTGCCAGCAGTTACCTCGGACAGAACACTGAAGCTTTCTTT.

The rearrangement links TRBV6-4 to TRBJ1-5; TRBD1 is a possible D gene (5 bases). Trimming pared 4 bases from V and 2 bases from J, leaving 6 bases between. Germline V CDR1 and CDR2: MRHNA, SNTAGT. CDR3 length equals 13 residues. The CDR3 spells CASSVGGNQPQHF. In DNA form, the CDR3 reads TGTGCCAGCAGTGTAGGGGGCAATCAGCCCCAGCATTTT.

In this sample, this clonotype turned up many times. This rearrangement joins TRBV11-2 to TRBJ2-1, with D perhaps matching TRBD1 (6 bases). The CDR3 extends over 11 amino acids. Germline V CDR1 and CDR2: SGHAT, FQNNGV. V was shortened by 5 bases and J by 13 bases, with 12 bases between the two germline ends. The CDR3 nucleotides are TGTGCCAGCAGCCACCGGGACACCCAGTTCTTC. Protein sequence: CASSHRDTQFF.

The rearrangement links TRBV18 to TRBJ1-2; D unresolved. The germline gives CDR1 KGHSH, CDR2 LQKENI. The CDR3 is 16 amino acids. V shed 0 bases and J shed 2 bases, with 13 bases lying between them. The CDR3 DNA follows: TGTGCCAGCTCACCACCGGAACGACACGCCAACTATGGCTACACCTTC. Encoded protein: CASSPPERHANYGYTF.

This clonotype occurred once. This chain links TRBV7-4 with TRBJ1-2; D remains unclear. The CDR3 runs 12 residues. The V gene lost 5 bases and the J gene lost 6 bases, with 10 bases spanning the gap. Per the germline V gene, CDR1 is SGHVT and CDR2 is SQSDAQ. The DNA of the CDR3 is TGTGCCAGCAGCCCCCTAAGCGATGGCTACACCTTC. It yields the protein CASSPLSDGYTF.

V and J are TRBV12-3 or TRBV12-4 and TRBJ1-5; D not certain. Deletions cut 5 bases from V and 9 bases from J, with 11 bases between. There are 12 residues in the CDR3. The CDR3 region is CASSDTNGPQHF. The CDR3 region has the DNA TGTGCCAGCAGTGATACTAACGGGCCCCAGCATTTT.

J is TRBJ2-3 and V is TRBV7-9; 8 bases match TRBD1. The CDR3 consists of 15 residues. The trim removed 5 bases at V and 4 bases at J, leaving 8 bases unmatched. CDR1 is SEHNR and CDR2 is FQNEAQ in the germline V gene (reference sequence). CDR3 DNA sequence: TGTGCCAGCAGCAGCCCACAGGGGGAGGCAGATACGCAGTATTTT. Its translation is CASSSPQGEADTQYF.